What follows are 5 T cell receptor beta chains derived from one specimen sequenced in a study of T cell responses to AZD1222 COVID-19 vaccine. Profiled with immunoSEQ multiplex PCR; TCRdb holds only in-frame clones, not every one. Of some 150,000 clones in the sample, 85% to 95% were seen once. Sequenced here: peripheral blood, sampled 28 days after the second AZD1222 dose. The receptors derive from an adult who received the AZD1222 COVID-19 vaccine.

V is TRBV5-5 and J is TRBJ2-7, with 9 bases matching TRBD1. CDR1 and CDR2 from the germline V gene are SGHKS and YYEKEE (reference sequence). The CDR3 spans 16 residues. Trimming took 2 bases from V and 4 from J; bases not matched to a gene: 10. DNA for the CDR3: TGTGCCAGCAGCTTAGTCCCGGGACAGGGAGTTTACGAGCAGTACTTC. Protein product: CASSLVPGQGVYEQYF.

The rearrangement joins TRBV5-1 to TRBJ2-1; 14 bases align to TRBD2. Germline V gives CDR1 SGHRS, CDR2 YFSETQ. CDR3 length: 15 amino acids. J gave up 7 bases and V 7 bases, and 7 bases lay outside the gene matches. The CDR3 protein is CASSKGLAGDNEQFF. CDR3 DNA: TGCGCCAGCTCCAAGGGACTAGCGGGAGATAATGAGCAGTTCTTC.

The J gene is TRBJ1-2, the V gene TRBV28, with 7 bases that match TRBD1. The CDR3 is 16 amino acids. Per the germline V gene, CDR1 is MDHEN and CDR2 is SYDVKM. With 6 bases clipped from V and 2 bases from J, the junction kept 12 bases outside the gene matches. The CDR3 region has the DNA TGTGCCAGCAGCCCTCCGGAGACAGGGACGAACTATGGCTACACCTTC. This translates into CASSPPETGTNYGYTF.

The rearrangement joins TRBV18 to TRBJ2-7, with TRBD2 matching over 10 bases. The ends lost 2 bases at V and 1 base at J; junction bases unmatched: 5. Germline-derived CDR1 and CDR2 are KGHSH and LQKENI. CDR3 length: 16 amino acids. The CDR3 is CASSPISGRRSYEQYF. The CDR3 DNA sequence: TGTGCCAGCTCACCAATTAGCGGGAGGCGTTCCTACGAGCAGTACTTC.

The count of this clone is one. The V call is TRBV12-3 or TRBV12-4, the J call TRBJ1-6, with D unresolved. Trimming pared 8 bases from V and 4 bases from J, leaving 9 bases between. The CDR3 runs 13 residues. CDR3 in amino acids: CASRTEYNSPLHF. The DNA for the CDR3 is TGTGCCAGCCGGACGGAATATAATTCACCCCTCCACTTT.